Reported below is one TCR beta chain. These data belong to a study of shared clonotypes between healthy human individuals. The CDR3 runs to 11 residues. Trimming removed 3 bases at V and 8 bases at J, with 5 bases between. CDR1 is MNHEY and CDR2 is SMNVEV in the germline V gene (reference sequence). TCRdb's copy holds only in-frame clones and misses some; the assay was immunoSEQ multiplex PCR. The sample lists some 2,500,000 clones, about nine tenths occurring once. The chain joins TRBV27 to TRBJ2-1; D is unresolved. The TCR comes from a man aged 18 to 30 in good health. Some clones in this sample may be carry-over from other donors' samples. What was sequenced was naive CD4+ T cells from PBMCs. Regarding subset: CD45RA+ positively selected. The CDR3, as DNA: TGTGCCAGCAGTTTTGGGGATGAGCAGTTCTTC. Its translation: CASSFGDEQFF.